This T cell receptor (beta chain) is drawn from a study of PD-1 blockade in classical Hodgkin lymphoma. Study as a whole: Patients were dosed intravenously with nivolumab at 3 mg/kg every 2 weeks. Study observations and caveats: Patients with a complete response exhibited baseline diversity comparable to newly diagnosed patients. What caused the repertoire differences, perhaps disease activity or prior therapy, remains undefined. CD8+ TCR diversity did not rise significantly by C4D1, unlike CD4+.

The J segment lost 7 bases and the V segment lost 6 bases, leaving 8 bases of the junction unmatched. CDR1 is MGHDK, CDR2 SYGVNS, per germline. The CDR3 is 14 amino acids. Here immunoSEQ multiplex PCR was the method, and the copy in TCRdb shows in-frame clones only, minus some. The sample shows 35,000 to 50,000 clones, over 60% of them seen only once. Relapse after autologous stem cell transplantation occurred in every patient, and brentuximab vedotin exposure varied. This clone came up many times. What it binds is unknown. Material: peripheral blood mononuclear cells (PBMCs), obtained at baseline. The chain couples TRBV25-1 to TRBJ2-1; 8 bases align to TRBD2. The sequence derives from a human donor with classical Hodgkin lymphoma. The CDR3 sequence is CASSLSGNGNEQFF. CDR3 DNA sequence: TGTGCCAGCAGCCTTAGCGGGAATGGGAATGAGCAGTTCTTC.